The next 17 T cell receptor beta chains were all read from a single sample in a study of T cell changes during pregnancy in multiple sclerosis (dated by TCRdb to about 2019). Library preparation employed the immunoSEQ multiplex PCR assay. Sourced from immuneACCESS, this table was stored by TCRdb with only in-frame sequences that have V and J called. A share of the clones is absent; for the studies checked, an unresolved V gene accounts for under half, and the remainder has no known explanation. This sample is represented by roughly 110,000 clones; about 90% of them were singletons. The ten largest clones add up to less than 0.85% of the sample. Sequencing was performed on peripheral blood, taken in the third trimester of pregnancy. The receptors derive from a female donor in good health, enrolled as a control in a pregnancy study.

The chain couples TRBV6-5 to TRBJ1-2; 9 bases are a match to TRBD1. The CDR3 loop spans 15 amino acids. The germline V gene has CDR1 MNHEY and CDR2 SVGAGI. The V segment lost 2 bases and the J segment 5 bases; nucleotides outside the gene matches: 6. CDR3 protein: CASSYQGQGFYGYTF. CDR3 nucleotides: TGTGCCAGCAGTTACCAGGGACAGGGCTTTTATGGCTACACCTTC.

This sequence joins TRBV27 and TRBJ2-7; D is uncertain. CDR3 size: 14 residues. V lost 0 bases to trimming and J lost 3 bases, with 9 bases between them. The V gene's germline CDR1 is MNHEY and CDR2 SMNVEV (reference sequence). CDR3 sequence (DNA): TGTGCCAGCAGTTTATCTAGTACGGGCTACGAGCAGTACTTC. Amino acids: CASSLSSTGYEQYF.

The DNA for the CDR3 is TGCGCCAGCAGCCCCCGCGGGGGGCACACTGAAGCTTTCTTT. Its protein product is CASSPRGGHTEAFF. V and J are TRBV4-1 and TRBJ1-1; tentative D call: TRBD1 (6 bases). Germline V lookup: CDR1 MGHRA, CDR2 YSYEKL. The CDR3 runs 14 residues. The V and J ends lost 4 bases and 3 bases respectively, with 12 bases between them.

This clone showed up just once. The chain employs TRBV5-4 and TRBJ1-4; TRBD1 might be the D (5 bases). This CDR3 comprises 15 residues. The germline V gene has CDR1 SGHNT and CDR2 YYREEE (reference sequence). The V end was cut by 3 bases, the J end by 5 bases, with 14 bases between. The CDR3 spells CASSSTRGENEKLFF. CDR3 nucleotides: TGTGCCAGCAGCTCGACGCGGGGGGAAAATGAAAAACTGTTTTTT. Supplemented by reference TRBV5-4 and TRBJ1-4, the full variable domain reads ETGVTQSPTHLIKTRGQQVTLRCSSQSGHNTVSWYQQALGQGPQFIFQYYREEENGRGNFPPRFSGLQFPNYSSELNVNALELDDSALYLCASSSTRGENEKLFFGSGTQLSVL.

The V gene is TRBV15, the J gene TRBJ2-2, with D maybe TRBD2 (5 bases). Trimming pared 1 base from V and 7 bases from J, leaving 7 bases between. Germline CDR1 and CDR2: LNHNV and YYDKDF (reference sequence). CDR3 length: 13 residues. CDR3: CATSRVGGGELFF. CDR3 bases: TGTGCCACCAGCAGAGTTGGAGGCGGGGAGCTGTTTTTT.

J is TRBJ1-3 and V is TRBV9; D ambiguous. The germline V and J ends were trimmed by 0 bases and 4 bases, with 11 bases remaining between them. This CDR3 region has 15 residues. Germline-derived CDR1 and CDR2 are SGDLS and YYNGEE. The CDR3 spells CASSVALEIGNTIYF. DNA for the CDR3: TGTGCCAGCAGCGTAGCTCTAGAAATAGGAAACACCATATATTTT.

CDR3 DNA: TGTGCCAGCTCACCTCGGGACAGCAATGAGCAGTTCTTC. Residues: CASSPRDSNEQFF. The rearrangement uses TRBV18 and TRBJ2-1, with 7 bases matching TRBD1. The germline V gene has CDR1 KGHSH and CDR2 LQKENI. V lost 3 bases and J lost 6; bases outside the gene matches: 2. There are 13 residues in the CDR3.

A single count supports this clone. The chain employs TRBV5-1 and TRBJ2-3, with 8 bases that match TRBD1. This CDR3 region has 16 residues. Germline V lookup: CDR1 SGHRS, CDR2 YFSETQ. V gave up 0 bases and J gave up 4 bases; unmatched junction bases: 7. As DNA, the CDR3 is TGCGCCAGCAGCTTGGTGGACAGGGATGGAGCAGATACGCAGTATTTT. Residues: CASSLVDRDGADTQYF.

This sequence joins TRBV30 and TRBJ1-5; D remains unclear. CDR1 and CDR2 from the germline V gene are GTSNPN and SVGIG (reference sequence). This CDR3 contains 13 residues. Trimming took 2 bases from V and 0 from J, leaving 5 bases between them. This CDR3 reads CAWSQDSNQPQHF. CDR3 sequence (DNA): TGTGCCTGGAGTCAGGATAGCAATCAGCCCCAGCATTTT.

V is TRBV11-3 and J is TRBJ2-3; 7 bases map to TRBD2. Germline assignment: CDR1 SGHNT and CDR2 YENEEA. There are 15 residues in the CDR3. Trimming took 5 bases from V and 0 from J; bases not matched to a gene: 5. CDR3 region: CASSPLGGSTDTQYF. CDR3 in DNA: TGTGCCAGCAGCCCCCTCGGGGGGAGCACAGATACGCAGTATTTT.

The CDR3 reads CASSSTGLGETQYF. The CDR3 DNA reads TGTGCCAGCAGCTCGACAGGGTTGGGGGAGACCCAGTACTTC. The chain has TRBV5-5 and TRBJ2-5; TRBD1 matches 7 bases. Germline lookup yields CDR1 SGHKS and CDR2 YYEKEE (reference sequence). V dropped 3 bases and J dropped 5; count of bases not matched to a gene: 7. CDR3 length: 14 amino acids.

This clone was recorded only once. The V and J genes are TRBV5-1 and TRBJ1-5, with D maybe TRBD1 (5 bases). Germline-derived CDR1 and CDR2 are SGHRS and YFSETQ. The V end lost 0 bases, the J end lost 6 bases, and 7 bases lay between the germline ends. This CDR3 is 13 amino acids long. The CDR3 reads CASSLGDSQPQHF. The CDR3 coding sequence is TGCGCCAGCAGCTTGGGCGACAGTCAGCCCCAGCATTTT.

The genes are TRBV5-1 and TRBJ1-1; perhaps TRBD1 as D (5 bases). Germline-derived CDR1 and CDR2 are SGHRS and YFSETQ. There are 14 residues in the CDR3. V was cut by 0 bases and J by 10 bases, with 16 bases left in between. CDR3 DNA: TGCGCCAGCAGCTTGGACGTTCTACGGGGGACAGCTTTCTTT. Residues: CASSLDVLRGTAFF.

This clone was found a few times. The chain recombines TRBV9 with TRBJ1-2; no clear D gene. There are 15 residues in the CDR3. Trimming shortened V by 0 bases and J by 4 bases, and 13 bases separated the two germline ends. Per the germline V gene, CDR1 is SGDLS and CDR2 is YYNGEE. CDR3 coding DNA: TGTGCCAGCAGCGTAGAAAACGTAGGGAGCTATGGCTACACCTTC. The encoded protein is CASSVENVGSYGYTF.

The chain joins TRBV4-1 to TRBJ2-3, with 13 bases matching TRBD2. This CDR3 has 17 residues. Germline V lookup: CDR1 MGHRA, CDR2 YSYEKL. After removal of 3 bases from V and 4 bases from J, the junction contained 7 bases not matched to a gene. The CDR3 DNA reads TGCGCCAGCAGCCAGGGTACTAGCGGGGGGGCCCCAGATACGCAGTATTTT. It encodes CASSQGTSGGAPDTQYF.

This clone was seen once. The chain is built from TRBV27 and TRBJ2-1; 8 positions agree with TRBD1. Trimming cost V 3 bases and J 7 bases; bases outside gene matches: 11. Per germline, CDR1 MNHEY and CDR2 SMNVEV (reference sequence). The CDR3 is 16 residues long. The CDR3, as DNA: TGTGCCAGCAGTTTGCCCGGACAGGGTGTGTCTAATGAGCAGTTCTTC. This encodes CASSLPGQGVSNEQFF.

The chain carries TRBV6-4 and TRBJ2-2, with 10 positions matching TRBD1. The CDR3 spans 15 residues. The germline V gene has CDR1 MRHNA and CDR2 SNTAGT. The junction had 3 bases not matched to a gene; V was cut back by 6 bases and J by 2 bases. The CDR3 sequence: CASSLTGGNTGELFF. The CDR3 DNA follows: TGTGCCAGCAGCCTGACAGGGGGCAACACCGGGGAGCTGTTTTTT.